This T cell receptor beta chain came from a study of radiotherapy plus CTLA-4 blockade in lung cancer. Of note for this clone: Its antigen remains unidentified.

Germline CDR1 and CDR2: GTSNPN and SVGIG (reference sequence). With 3 bases clipped from V and 5 bases from J, the junction kept 6 bases outside the gene matches. The CDR3 totals 14 residues. Assay: immunoSEQ multiplex PCR; the TCRdb copy retains only in-frame clones and omits some. This sample yields approximately 25,000 clones, of which 77% are seen a single time; approximately 24% belongs to the top ten. Study-wide findings and caveats: According to reports, early shifts in blood T cell clones, alongside interferon-beta, forecast response most accurately. The study found tumor-derived TCR clones expanded in blood after radiotherapy plus ipilimumab.

The sequencing here drew on peripheral blood, taken from a patient treated with radiotherapy plus ipilimumab. The gene calls are TRBV30 and TRBJ2-1; 8 bases align to TRBD1. This clonotype was sampled from a human donor with non-small cell lung cancer that progressed on radiotherapy plus ipilimumab. CDR3 loop: CAWRWMTGDNEQFF. In nucleotides, the CDR3 is TGTGCCTGGAGATGGATGACAGGGGACAATGAGCAGTTCTTC.